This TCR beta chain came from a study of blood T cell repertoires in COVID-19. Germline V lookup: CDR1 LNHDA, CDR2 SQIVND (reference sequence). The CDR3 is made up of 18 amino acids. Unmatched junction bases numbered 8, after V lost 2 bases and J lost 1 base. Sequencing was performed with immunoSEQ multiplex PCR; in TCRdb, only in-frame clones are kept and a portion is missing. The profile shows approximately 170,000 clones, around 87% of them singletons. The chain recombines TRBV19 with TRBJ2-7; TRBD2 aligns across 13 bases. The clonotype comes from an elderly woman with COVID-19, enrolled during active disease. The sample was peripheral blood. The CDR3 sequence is CASSISGTSGTKSYEQYF. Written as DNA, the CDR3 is TGTGCCAGTAGTATAAGTGGGACTAGCGGGACTAAATCCTACGAGCAGTACTTC.